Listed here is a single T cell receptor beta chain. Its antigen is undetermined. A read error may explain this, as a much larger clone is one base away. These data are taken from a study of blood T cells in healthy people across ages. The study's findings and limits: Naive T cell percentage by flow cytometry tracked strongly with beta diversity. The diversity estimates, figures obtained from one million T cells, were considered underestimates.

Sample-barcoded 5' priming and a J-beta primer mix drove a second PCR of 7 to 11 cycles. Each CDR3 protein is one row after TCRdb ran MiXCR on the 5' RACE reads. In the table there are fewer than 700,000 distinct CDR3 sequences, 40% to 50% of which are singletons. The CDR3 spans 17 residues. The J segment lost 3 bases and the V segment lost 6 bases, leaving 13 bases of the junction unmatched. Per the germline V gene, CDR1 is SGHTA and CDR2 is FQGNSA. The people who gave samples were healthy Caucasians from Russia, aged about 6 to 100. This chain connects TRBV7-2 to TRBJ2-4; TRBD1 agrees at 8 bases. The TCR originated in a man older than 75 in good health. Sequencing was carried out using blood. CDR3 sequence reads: CASSRVGDRSGKNIQYF. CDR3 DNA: TGTGCCAGCAGTCGAGTCGGGGACAGGTCTGGCAAAAACATTCAGTACTTC.